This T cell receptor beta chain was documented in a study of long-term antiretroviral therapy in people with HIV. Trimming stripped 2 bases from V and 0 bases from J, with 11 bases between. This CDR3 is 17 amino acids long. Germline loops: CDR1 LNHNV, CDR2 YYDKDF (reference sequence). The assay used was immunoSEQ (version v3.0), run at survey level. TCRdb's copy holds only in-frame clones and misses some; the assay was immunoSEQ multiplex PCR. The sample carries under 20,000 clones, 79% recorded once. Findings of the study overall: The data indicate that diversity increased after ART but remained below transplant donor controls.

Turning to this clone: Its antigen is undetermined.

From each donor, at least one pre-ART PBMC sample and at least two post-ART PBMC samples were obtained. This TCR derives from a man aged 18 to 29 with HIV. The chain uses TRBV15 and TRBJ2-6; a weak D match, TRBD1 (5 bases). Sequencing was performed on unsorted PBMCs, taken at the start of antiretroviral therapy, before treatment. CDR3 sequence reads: CATSRIDRTSGANVLTF. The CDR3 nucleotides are TGTGCCACCAGCAGAATAGACAGAACCTCTGGGGCCAACGTCCTGACTTTC.